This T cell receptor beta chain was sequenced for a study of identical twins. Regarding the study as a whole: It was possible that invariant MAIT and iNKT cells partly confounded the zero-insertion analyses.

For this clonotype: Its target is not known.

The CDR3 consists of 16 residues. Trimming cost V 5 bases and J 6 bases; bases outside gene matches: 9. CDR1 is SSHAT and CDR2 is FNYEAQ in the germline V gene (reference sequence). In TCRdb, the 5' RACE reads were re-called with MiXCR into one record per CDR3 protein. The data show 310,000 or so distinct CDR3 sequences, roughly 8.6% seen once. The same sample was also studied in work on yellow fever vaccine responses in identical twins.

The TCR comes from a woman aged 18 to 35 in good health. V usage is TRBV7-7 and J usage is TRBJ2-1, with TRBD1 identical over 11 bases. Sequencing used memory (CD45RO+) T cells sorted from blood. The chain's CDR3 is CASSPRPGQGVNEQFF. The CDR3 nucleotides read TGTGCCAGCAGCCCTAGACCGGGACAGGGGGTCAATGAGCAGTTCTTC.